The next 26 T cell receptor beta chains were all read from a single sample in a study of blood T cell repertoires in COVID-19. Produced via immunoSEQ multiplex PCR; TCRdb's table is partial and in-frame only. The sample has under 350,000 clones, around nine tenths seen once. Sample: PBMCs or T cells enriched from blood (not recorded which). These receptors came from a man in his sixties who had recovered from COVID-19.

This clone has a single count. The chain recombines TRBV19 with TRBJ2-2, with TRBD2 matching 7 bases. The CDR3 covers 16 residues. Germline V gene data show CDR1 as LNHDA and CDR2 as SQIVND (reference sequence). V shed 3 bases, J shed 1 base, and the junction held 5 bases outside the gene matches. The CDR3 loop reads CASSIPRGGNTGELFF. The CDR3 coding sequence is TGTGCCAGTAGTATCCCCCGCGGGGGGAACACCGGGGAGCTGTTTTTT.

The rearrangement links TRBV6-4 to TRBJ2-1; 15 bases are a match to TRBD2. The length of the CDR3 is 17 residues. Unmatched junction bases numbered 10, after V lost 10 bases and J lost 3 bases. CDR1 and CDR2 from the germline V gene are MRHNA and SNTAGT. This chain's CDR3 is CAMGLAGGNSNYNEQFF. The CDR3 nucleotides read TGTGCCATGGGACTAGCGGGAGGAAACTCAAACTACAATGAGCAGTTCTTC.

This clone was observed once. V is TRBV4-2 and J is TRBJ2-2, with a tentative D call TRBD1 (6 bases). This CDR3 is built from 16 residues. V lost 1 base and J 2 bases, leaving 11 bases between the germline ends. Germline V gene lookup returns CDR1 LGHNA and CDR2 YNFKEQ. The CDR3 DNA follows: TGTGCCAGCAGCCAAGTCCGACAGGTTAACACCGGGGAGCTGTTTTTT. Amino acid sequence: CASSQVRQVNTGELFF.

This clone occurred once. V gene TRBV9 combines with J gene TRBJ2-3; D may be TRBD2 (5 bases). Trimming removed 0 bases from V and 4 bases from J, with 12 bases in between. This CDR3 has 15 residues. Germline values: CDR1 SGDLS, CDR2 YYNGEE. DNA of the CDR3: TGTGCCAGCAGCGTAGTCGGAGGTCTGGCAGATACGCAGTATTTT. It specifies CASSVVGGLADTQYF.

This chain joins TRBV3-1 (or the pseudogene TRBV3-2) and TRBJ1-4, with a tentative D call TRBD1 (5 bases). CDR1 is LGHDT, CDR2 YNNKEL, per germline (reference sequence). V lost 4 bases to trimming and J lost 3 bases, with 12 bases between them. The CDR3 has 15 amino acids. The CDR3 is CASSRQAGPNEKLFF. CDR3 DNA: TGTGCCAGCAGCCGACAAGCGGGACCTAATGAAAAACTGTTTTTT.

This chain joins TRBV7-2 and TRBJ1-4; D is uncertain. The CDR3 has 15 amino acids. Deletions cut 6 bases from V and 3 bases from J, with 14 bases between. The germline V gene encodes CDR1 SGHTA and CDR2 FQGNSA. CDR3 sequence (DNA): TGTGCCAGCAGTAGTTCCGGCGGGGCTAATGAAAAACTGTTTTTT. It codes for CASSSSGGANEKLFF.

This chain links TRBV5-8 with TRBJ2-1; 8 positions match TRBD1. V lost 5 bases, J lost 4 bases, and 17 bases stayed unmatched. Looked up from germline, CDR1 is SGHTS and CDR2 is YDEGEE. The CDR3 covers 18 residues. CDR3 in DNA: TGTGCCAGCAGGGAAGATCCTATGCGGGACAGGCTATACAATGAGCAGTTCTTC. This translates into CASREDPMRDRLYNEQFF. Full variable domain (rest looked up from reference TRBV5-8 and TRBJ2-1): EAGVTQSPTHLIKTRGQQATLRCSPISGHTSVYWYQQALGLGLQFLLWYDEGEERNRGNFPPRFSGRQFPNYSSELNVNALELEDSALYLCASREDPMRDRLYNEQFFGPGTRLTVL.

The chain uses TRBV20-1 and TRBJ2-1; tentatively, D is TRBD2 (6 bases). The V end lost 5 bases, the J end lost 8 bases, and 10 bases lay between the germline ends. Germline V gives CDR1 DFQATT, CDR2 SNEGSKA (reference sequence). CDR3 length equals 11 residues. This CDR3 reads CSAAGRHEQFF. In DNA form, the CDR3 reads TGCAGTGCTGCGGGACGTCATGAGCAGTTCTTC.

The sample holds a few counts of this clone. The same CDR3 can be traced to other DNA sequences in this sample. CDR3 DNA: TGCGCCAGCAGCTTGGCTCTGGGGGGCGGGGGCAATGAGCAGTTCTTC. It is translated as CASSLALGGGGNEQFF. The chain recombines TRBV5-1 with TRBJ2-1; tentatively, D is TRBD2 (7 bases). Germline CDR1 is SGHRS and CDR2 is YFSETQ. CDR3 size: 16 residues. V lost 0 bases, J lost 6 bases, and 16 bases lay in between.

This chain links TRBV13 with TRBJ1-2; D may be TRBD1 (6 bases). V was clipped by 2 bases and J by 1 base, with 11 bases between them. Germline CDR1 reads PRHDT; CDR2 reads FYEKMQ (reference sequence). The CDR3 runs to 15 residues. The CDR3 region has the DNA TGTGCCAGCAGCTTATTTACAGGGAGTAACTATGGCTACACCTTC. Amino acid sequence: CASSLFTGSNYGYTF. Full variable domain (rest looked up from reference TRBV13 and TRBJ1-2): AAGVIQSPRHLIKEKRETATLKCYPIPRHDTVYWYQQGPGQDPQFLISFYEKMQSDKGSIPDRFSAQQFSDYHSELNMSSLELGDSALYFCASSLFTGSNYGYTFGSGTRLTVV.

V usage is TRBV5-6 and J usage is TRBJ2-1, with 7 bases matching TRBD2. Looked up from germline, CDR1 is SGHDT and CDR2 is YYEEEE. Unmatched junction bases numbered 6, after V lost 3 bases and J lost 0 bases. The CDR3 is 16 amino acids. The CDR3 DNA reads as TGTGCCAGCAGCTCCACAGCGGGAAACTCCTACAATGAGCAGTTCTTC. Protein product: CASSSTAGNSYNEQFF.

The V and J genes are TRBV6-5 and TRBJ2-7; D is unclear. Germline V gene sequence: CDR1 MNHEY, CDR2 SVGAGI. The V end lost 6 bases, the J end lost 3 bases, and 12 bases lay between the germline ends. CDR3 length: 13 amino acids. The CDR3 here is CASSYSSFYEQYF. As DNA, the CDR3 is TGTGCCAGCAGCTATTCGAGTTTCTACGAGCAGTACTTC.

This clone was picked up a small number of times. The chain couples TRBV6-2 or TRBV6-3 to TRBJ1-5; D is ambiguous. CDR3 length: 13 residues. V lost 5 bases to trimming and J lost 4 bases, with 9 bases between them. Per germline, CDR1 MNHEY and CDR2 SVGEGT. DNA of the CDR3: TGTGCCAGCAGTCCACACCAGAATCAGCCCCAGCATTTT. Protein sequence: CASSPHQNQPQHF.

This clone was recorded once. J is TRBJ1-1 and V is TRBV15; D is ambiguous. The V gene's germline CDR1 is LNHNV and CDR2 YYDKDF (reference sequence). CDR3 length: 13 residues. Between the trimmed V and J ends, which lost 1 base and 4 bases, there was a span of 7 bases. The CDR3 coding sequence is TGTGCCACCAGCAGAGGAGGAGCCACTGAAGCTTTCTTT. Translating it yields CATSRGGATEAFF.

This clone was recorded once. V gene TRBV6-5 combines with J gene TRBJ1-1; D is perhaps TRBD1 (6 bases). V lost 7 bases, J lost 1 base, and 10 bases lay in between. Germline CDR1 MNHEY, CDR2 SVGAGI. The CDR3 length is 13 residues. CDR3 sequence (DNA): TGTGCCAGCACCTGGACAGAGAACACTGAAGCTTTCTTT. It specifies CASTWTENTEAFF.

The chain recombines TRBV11-2 with TRBJ2-3; TRBD1 aligns across 8 bases. The CDR3 is 15 amino acids. Per the germline V gene, CDR1 is SGHAT and CDR2 is FQNNGV. Unmatched junction bases numbered 2, after V lost 2 bases and J lost 1 base. The CDR3 region is CASSLTGQGTDTQYF. The CDR3 bases are TGTGCCAGCAGCTTAACGGGACAGGGCACAGATACGCAGTATTTT.

The V and J genes are TRBV30 and TRBJ1-3; 8 positions match TRBD1. Germline CDR1 reads GTSNPN; CDR2 reads SVGIG (reference sequence). The CDR3 is 16 residues long. Losses at the gene ends were 4 bases for V and 1 base for J; bases not matched to a gene: 9. The CDR3 region is CAWTGGAEFSGNTIYF. The CDR3 nucleotides read TGTGCCTGGACAGGGGGCGCGGAGTTTTCTGGAAACACCATATATTTT. Complete variable domain (other parts from reference TRBV30 and TRBJ1-3): SQTIHQWPATLVQPVGSPLSLECTVEGTSNPNLYWYRQAAGRGLQLLFYSVGIGQISSEVPQNLSASRPQDRQFILSSKKLLLSDSGFYLCAWTGGAEFSGNTIYFGEGSWLTVV.

This rearrangement joins TRBV5-1 to TRBJ2-7; 7 nucleotides align to TRBD1. Losses at the gene ends were 2 bases for V and 0 bases for J; bases not matched to a gene: 2. CDR3 length equals 14 residues. CDR1 SGHRS and CDR2 YFSETQ come from the germline V gene. For the CDR3, the DNA is TGCGCCAGCAGCTTACAGGGGTCCTCCTACGAGCAGTACTTC. This encodes CASSLQGSSYEQYF.

J is TRBJ1-2 and V is TRBV7-8; D remains ambiguous. In germline, CDR1 is SGHVS, CDR2 FQNEAQ. The V gene lost 1 base and the J gene lost 4 bases, with 16 bases spanning the gap. The CDR3 has 16 amino acids. The CDR3 region has the DNA TGTGCCAGCAGCTTAGGGTCCCCCAGTAATCTCTATGGCTACACCTTC. It specifies CASSLGSPSNLYGYTF.

The V and J genes are TRBV11-2 and TRBJ2-2; unclear D gene. Germline V gene sequence: CDR1 SGHAT, CDR2 FQNNGV. This CDR3 spans 13 amino acids. Trimming removed 4 bases at V and 5 bases at J, with 8 bases between. In DNA, the CDR3 is TGTGCCAGCAGCTACGGAGTTACCGGGGAGCTGTTTTTT. Translation gives CASSYGVTGELFF.

The CDR3 DNA reads TGTGCCAGCAGCCGACAGACAAACTATGGCTACACCTTC. It encodes CASSRQTNYGYTF. The V gene is TRBV7-9, the J gene TRBJ1-2; D may be TRBD1 (5 bases). Looked up from germline, CDR1 is SEHNR and CDR2 is FQNEAQ (reference sequence). V was trimmed by 5 bases and J by 2 bases, leaving 9 bases between them. The CDR3 length is 13 residues.

J is TRBJ2-1 and V is TRBV3-1 (or the pseudogene TRBV3-2); 9 nucleotides agree with TRBD1. The trim removed 6 bases at V and 8 bases at J, leaving 8 bases unmatched. The germline V gene encodes CDR1 LGHDT and CDR2 YNNKEL (reference sequence). The CDR3 loop spans 14 amino acids. The CDR3 spells CASRGTGRIYEQFF. CDR3 coding DNA: TGTGCCAGCAGAGGGACAGGGCGTATCTATGAGCAGTTCTTC.

The chain combines TRBV19 with TRBJ2-3; 10 bases agree with TRBD1. Germline V CDR1 and CDR2: LNHDA, SQIVND (reference sequence). The CDR3 has 17 residues. The ends lost 4 bases at V and 0 bases at J; junction bases unmatched: 7. In DNA, the CDR3 is TGTGCCAGTAGTAACGGACAGGGGGTTCCTAGCACAGATACGCAGTATTTT. Translation: CASSNGQGVPSTDTQYF.

V and J are TRBV27 and TRBJ2-1; weak D call: TRBD1 (6 bases). Germline CDR1 and CDR2: MNHEY and SMNVEV (reference sequence). Trimming cost V 4 bases and J 4 bases, with 17 bases left between them. This CDR3 has 16 residues. The CDR3 nucleotides are TGTGCCAGCAGTTACCACAGGGTCGGTGTTTACAATGAGCAGTTCTTC. Translated, it gives CASSYHRVGVYNEQFF.

This chain uses TRBV5-4 with TRBJ2-7; possibly TRBD1 for D (5 bases). The CDR3 length is 14 residues. The germline gives CDR1 SGHNT, CDR2 YYREEE (reference sequence). V lost 3 bases to trimming and J lost 2 bases, with 12 bases between them. Here the CDR3 DNA reads TGTGCCAGCAGCTCAGCCGACAGAGCCTACGAGCAGTACTTC. Encoded protein: CASSSADRAYEQYF.

The chain combines TRBV10-2 with TRBJ1-6, with D possibly being TRBD1 (6 bases). The CDR3 is made up of 15 amino acids. Germline V lookup: CDR1 WSHSY, CDR2 SAAADI. The germline V and J ends were trimmed by 7 bases and 10 bases, with 20 bases remaining between them. CDR3 nucleotides: TGCGCCAGCACTACATCAGGGGTATCAAGATCACCCCTCCACTTT. Amino acid sequence: CASTTSGVSRSPLHF.